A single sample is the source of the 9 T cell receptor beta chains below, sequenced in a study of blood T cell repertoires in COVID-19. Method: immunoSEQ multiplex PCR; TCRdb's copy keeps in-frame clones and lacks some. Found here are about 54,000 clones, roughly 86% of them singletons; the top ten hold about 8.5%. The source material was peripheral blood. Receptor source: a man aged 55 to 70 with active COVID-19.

The CDR3 bases are TGTGCCAGCAGTCGACTCTCCGCAGATACGCAGTATTTT. Its protein is CASSRLSADTQYF. The chain has TRBV12-3 or TRBV12-4 and TRBJ2-3; no definite D call. Trimming removed 5 bases at V and 4 bases at J, with 10 bases between. CDR3 length: 13 residues.

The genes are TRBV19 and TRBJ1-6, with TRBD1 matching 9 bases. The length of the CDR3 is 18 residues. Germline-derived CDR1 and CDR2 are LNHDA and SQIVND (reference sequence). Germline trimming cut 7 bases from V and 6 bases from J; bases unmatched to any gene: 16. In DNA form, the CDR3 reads TGTGCCAGTACTTCTCCCACCGGGACAGGGAGTAGTAATTCACCCCTCCACTTT. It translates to CASTSPTGTGSSNSPLHF.

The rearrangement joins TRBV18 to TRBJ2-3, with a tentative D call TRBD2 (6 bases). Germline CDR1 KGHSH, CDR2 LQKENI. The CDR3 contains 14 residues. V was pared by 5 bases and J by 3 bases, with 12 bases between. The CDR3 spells CASSTTGTTDTQYF. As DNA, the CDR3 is TGTGCCAGCTCAACAACCGGGACTACAGATACGCAGTATTTT.

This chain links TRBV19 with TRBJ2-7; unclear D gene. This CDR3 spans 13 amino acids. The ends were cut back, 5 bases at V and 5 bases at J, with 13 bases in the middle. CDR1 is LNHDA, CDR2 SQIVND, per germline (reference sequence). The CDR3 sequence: CASSESLLNEQYF. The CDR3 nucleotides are TGTGCCAGTAGTGAGTCGTTGCTTAACGAGCAGTACTTC.

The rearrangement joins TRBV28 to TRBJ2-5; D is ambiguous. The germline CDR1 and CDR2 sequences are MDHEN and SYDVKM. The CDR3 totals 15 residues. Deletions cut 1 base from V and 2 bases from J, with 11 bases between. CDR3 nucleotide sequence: TGTGCCAGCAGTTTATATGGTGGCGGACAAGAGACCCAGTACTTC. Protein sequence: CASSLYGGGQETQYF.

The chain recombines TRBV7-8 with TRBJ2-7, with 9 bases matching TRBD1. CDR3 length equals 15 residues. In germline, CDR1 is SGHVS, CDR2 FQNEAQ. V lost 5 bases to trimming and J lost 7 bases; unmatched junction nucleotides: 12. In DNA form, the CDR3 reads TGTGCCAGCAGCGCTCCCGGACAGGGGAGGGAGGAGCAGTACTTC. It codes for CASSAPGQGREEQYF.

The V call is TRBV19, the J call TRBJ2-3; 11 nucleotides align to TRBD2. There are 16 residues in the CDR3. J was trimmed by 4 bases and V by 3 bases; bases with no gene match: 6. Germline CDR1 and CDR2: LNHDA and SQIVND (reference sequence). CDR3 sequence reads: CASSMESSGRSDTQYF. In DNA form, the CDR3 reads TGTGCCAGTAGTATGGAATCTAGCGGGAGGTCAGATACGCAGTATTTT.

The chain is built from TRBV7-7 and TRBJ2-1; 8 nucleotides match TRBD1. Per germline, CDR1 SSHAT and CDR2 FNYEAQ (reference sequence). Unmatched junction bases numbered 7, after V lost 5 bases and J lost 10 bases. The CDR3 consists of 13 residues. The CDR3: CASSGGTGKEQFF. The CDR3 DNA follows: TGTGCCAGCAGCGGGGGGACAGGCAAAGAGCAGTTCTTC.

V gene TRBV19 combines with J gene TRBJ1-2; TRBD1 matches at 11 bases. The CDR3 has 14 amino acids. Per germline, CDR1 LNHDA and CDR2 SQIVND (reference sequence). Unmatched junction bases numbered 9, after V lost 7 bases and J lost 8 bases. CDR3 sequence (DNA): TGTGCCAGTACTCCGGGACAGGGGGAGGACGGCTACACCTTC. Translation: CASTPGQGEDGYTF.